A selection of T cell receptor beta chains follows, all from one sample in a study of radiotherapy plus CTLA-4 blockade in lung cancer. Only in-frame clones appear in the TCRdb table, and some are missing; sequencing was by immunoSEQ multiplex PCR. The table lists roughly 97,000 clones, approximately 72% of them singletons. The sequencing here drew on peripheral blood, taken from a patient treated with radiotherapy plus ipilimumab. The receptors come from a human donor with non-small cell lung cancer who had a partial response to radiotherapy plus ipilimumab. Some clones in this sample may be carry-over from other donors' samples. The CDR3 runs from the conserved cysteine through the conserved F or W. A D gene is named only where the DNA matches it firmly. Only part of the rows carry a size: once, few, many, or a class if the clone is expanded.

clone size	D gene	J gene	V gene	CDR3 protein	CDR3 DNA
-	-	TRBJ1-6	TRBV11-2	CASSLEAGGNSPLHF	TGTGCCAGCAGCTTAGAGGCGGGAGGAAATTCACCCCTCCACTTT
-	TRBD1	TRBJ2-3	TRBV6-8	CASSYRETGLRGTDTQYF	TGTGCCAGCAGTTACAGGGAGACAGGGCTGAGGGGCACAGATACGCAGTATTTT
-	TRBD2	TRBJ2-3	TRBV5-1	CASSLVAGLSRNTQYF	TGCGCCAGCAGCTTGGTAGCGGGCCTCTCCAGAAATACGCAGTATTTT
once	TRBD2	TRBJ2-3	TRBV9	CASSPRLGLAGGLGNTQYF	TGTGCCAGCAGCCCTCGTCTCGGACTAGCGGGGGGCCTGGGGAATACGCAGTATTTT
-	TRBD2	TRBJ2-7	TRBV6-1	CASSGTSDSYEQYF	TGTGCCAGCAGCGGGACTAGCGACTCCTACGAGCAGTACTTC
-	TRBD1	TRBJ1-2	TRBV19	CASQGVYGYTF	TGTGCCAGCCAGGGGGTCTATGGCTACACCTTC
few	TRBD1	TRBJ1-5	TRBV5-5	CASSSTGDQPQHF	TGTGCCAGCAGCTCCACAGGGGATCAGCCCCAGCATTTT
few	TRBD1	TRBJ1-1	TRBV5-1	CASSIGQVNTEAFF	TGCGCCAGCAGCATAGGACAGGTGAACACTGAAGCTTTCTTT
once	TRBD2	TRBJ2-7	TRBV11-2	CASSPGGGATYEQYF	TGTGCCAGCAGCCCGGGGGGAGGGGCTACCTACGAGCAGTACTTC
-	TRBD2	TRBJ2-7	TRBV6-6	CASSWGGENEQYF	TGTGCCAGCAGCTGGGGGGGGGAGAACGAGCAGTACTTC
-	-	TRBJ1-2	TRBV5-6	CASSLAGLVYGYTF	TGTGCCAGCAGCTTAGCGGGACTGGTCTATGGCTACACCTTC
-	TRBD2	TRBJ2-5	TRBV5-5	CASSGGTSGGHLQETQYF	TGTGCCAGCAGCGGGGGGACTAGCGGGGGCCATCTCCAAGAGACCCAGTACTTC
-	-	TRBJ2-1	TRBV18	CASSPMGTPFQGEQFF	TGTGCCAGCTCACCAATGGGGACACCCTTCCAGGGTGAGCAGTTCTTC
-	-	TRBJ2-1	TRBV12-2	CASRSGLQGNEQFF	TGTGCAAGTCGCTCGGGACTGCAAGGCAATGAGCAGTTCTTC
-	-	TRBJ2-5	TRBV5-6	CASGIQAVRETQYF	TGTGCCAGCGGAATCCAGGCCGTTAGGGAGACCCAGTACTTC
-	-	TRBJ2-3	TRBV6-5	CASSYSRGYGTDTQYF	TGTGCCAGCAGTTACTCGAGAGGGTACGGGACAGATACGCAGTATTTT
-	TRBD2	TRBJ2-3	TRBV5-4	CASRTWGLGLATADTQYF	TGTGCCAGCAGGACATGGGGACTTGGACTAGCGACCGCAGATACGCAGTATTTT
-	-	TRBJ2-5	TRBV28	CASSLGQQETQYF	TGTGCCAGCAGTTTAGGGCAGCAAGAGACCCAGTACTTC
-	-	TRBJ2-3	TRBV9	CASSAGGRATDTQYF	TGTGCCAGCAGCGCCGGGGGACGGGCCACAGATACGCAGTATTTT
-	-	TRBJ1-5	TRBV7-2	CASSTGLINQPQHF	TGTGCCAGCAGTACAGGGTTGATCAATCAGCCCCAGCATTTT
-	TRBD1	TRBJ1-2	TRBV2	CASRDYDRDYGYTF	TGTGCCAGCAGGGATTATGACAGGGACTATGGCTACACCTTC
-	-	TRBJ2-1	TRBV5-1	CASSLDQVPYNEQFF	TGCGCCAGCAGCTTGGACCAGGTCCCCTACAATGAGCAGTTCTTC
-	TRBD1	TRBJ1-1	TRBV5-1	CASSLEGARPEAFF	TGCGCCAGCAGCTTGGAGGGGGCGCGTCCTGAAGCTTTCTTT
-	TRBD2	TRBJ2-7	TRBV4-1	CASSPFFPLTSGGKDEQYF	TGCGCCAGCAGCCCCTTTTTTCCCCTGACTAGCGGGGGCAAGGATGAGCAGTACTTC
-	TRBD2	TRBJ2-7	TRBV2	CASRNRDYYEHWYF	TGTGCCAGCAGGAACCGGGACTACTACGAGCATTGGTACTTC
-	-	TRBJ2-1	TRBV30	CAWSNSGIEQFF	TGTGCCTGGAGTAATTCAGGGATCGAGCAGTTCTTC
-	-	TRBJ1-4	TRBV6-5	CASSYYHTGEKLFF	TGTGCCAGCAGTTACTATCATACCGGGGAAAAACTGTTTTTT
-	-	TRBJ2-5	TRBV28	CASSFQTVETQYF	TGTGCCAGCAGTTTTCAGACAGTAGAGACCCAGTACTTC
-	TRBD1	TRBJ1-5	TRBV6-1	CASNWGQGGNQPQHF	TGTGCCAGCAATTGGGGACAGGGAGGCAATCAGCCCCAGCATTTT
-	TRBD1	TRBJ1-1	TRBV2	CASRDREAGEAFF	TGTGCCAGCAGGGACAGGGAGGCGGGTGAAGCTTTCTTT
-	-	TRBJ1-2	TRBV28	CASSLIRGKGYTF	TGTGCCAGCAGTTTGATCAGGGGCAAAGGCTACACCTTC
-	-	TRBJ2-5	TRBV5-1	CASSLTGGGLETQYF	TGCGCCAGCAGCTTGACAGGGGGGGGGCTAGAGACCCAGTACTTC
-	TRBD1	TRBJ1-4	TRBV2	CASNPGTGFEKLFF	TGTGCCAGCAACCCCGGGACAGGGTTTGAAAAACTGTTTTTT
-	-	TRBJ1-6	TRBV2	CASSASGIYNSPLHF	TGTGCCAGCAGTGCGAGCGGGATTTATAATTCACCCCTCCACTTT
-	TRBD1	TRBJ1-3	TRBV9	CASSVGQGNSGNTIYF	TGTGCCAGCAGCGTAGGACAGGGGAATTCTGGAAACACCATATATTTT
-	-	TRBJ2-1	TRBV28	CASSSPGLLYNEQFF	TGTGCCAGCAGTTCCCCGGGACTTCTCTACAATGAGCAGTTCTTC
few	-	TRBJ1-2	TRBV18	CASSPAGGPGYTF	TGTGCCAGCTCACCGGCAGGAGGTCCTGGCTACACCTTC
-	-	TRBJ1-2	TRBV5-4	CASSLPGAPYGYTF	TGTGCCAGCAGCTTACCAGGGGCTCCATATGGCTACACCTTC
few	TRBD2	TRBJ2-3	TRBV7-2	CASSLALSGSRTDTQYF	TGTGCCAGCAGCTTGGCGCTTAGCGGGAGCCGCACAGATACGCAGTATTTT